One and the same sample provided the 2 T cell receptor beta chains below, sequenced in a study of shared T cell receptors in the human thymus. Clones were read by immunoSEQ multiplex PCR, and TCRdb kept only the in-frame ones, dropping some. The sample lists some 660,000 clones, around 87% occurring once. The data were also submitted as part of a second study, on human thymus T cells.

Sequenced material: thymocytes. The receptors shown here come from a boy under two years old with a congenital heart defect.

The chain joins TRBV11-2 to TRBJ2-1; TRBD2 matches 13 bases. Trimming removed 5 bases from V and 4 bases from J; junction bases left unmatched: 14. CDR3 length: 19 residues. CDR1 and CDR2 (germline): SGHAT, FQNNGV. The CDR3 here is CASSRIPPGLAGPYNEQFF. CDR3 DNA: TGTGCCAGCAGCCGAATACCTCCGGGACTAGCGGGACCTTACAATGAGCAGTTCTTC.

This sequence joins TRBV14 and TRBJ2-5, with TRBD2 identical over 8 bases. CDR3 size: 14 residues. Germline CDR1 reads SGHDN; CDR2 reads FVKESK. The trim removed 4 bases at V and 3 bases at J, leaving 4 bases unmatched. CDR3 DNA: TGTGCCAGCAGCCTGATACTAGCGGAAGAGACCCAGTACTTC. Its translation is CASSLILAEETQYF.